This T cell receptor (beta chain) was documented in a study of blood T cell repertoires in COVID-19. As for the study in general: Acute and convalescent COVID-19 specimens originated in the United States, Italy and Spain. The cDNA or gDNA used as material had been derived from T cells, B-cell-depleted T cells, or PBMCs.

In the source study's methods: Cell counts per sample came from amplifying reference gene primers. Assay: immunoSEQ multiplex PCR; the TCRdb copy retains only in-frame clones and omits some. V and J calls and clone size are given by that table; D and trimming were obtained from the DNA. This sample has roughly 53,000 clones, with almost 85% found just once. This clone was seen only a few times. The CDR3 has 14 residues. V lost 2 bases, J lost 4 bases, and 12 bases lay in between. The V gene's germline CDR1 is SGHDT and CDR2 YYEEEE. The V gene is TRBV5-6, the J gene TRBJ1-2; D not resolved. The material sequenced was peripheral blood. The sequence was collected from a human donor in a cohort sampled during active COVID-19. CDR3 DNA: TGTGCCAGCAGCTTTTTATCCGTCTCCTATGGCTACACCTTC. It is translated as CASSFLSVSYGYTF.